This T cell receptor beta chain was obtained from a study of T cells after yellow fever vaccination. TCRdb analysed the 5' RACE reads with MiXCR anew, one entry per CDR3 protein. The sample gives 620,000 or so distinct CDR3 sequences, more than 9% of which show up once; about 15% is in the top ten. Ten or more counts support this clonotype. The CDR3 length is 18 residues. This TCR derives from a man under 40 who received the YFV17D yellow fever vaccine. The chain is built from TRBV21-1 and TRBJ2-1; the DNA was not compared with TRBD1, the D call given in the table. TRBV21-1 is assigned pseudogene status. This material consisted of PBMCs, taken on the day of the yellow fever booster vaccination. DNA for the CDR3: TGTGCCAGCAGCAAAGAGAGGGGTGAAGGGGGCATATCAAATGAGCAGTTCTTC. This translates into CASSKERGEGGISNEQFF.